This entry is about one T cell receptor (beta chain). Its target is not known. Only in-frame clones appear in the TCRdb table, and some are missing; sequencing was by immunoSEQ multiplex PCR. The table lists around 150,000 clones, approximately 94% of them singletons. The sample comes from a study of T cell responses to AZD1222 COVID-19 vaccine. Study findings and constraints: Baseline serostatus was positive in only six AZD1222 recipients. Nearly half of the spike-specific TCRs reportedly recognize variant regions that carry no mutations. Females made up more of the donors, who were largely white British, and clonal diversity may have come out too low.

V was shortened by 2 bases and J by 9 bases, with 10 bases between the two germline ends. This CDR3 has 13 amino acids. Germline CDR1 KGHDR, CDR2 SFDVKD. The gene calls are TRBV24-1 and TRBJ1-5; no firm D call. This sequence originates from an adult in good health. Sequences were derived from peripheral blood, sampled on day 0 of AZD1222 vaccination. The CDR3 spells CATSDSKRGPQHF. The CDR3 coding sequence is TGTGCCACCAGTGATTCGAAACGGGGGCCCCAGCATTTT.